What follows are 10 T cell receptor beta chains derived from one specimen sequenced in a study of cytomegalovirus exposure and HLA in healthy donors. PCR was performed using 60 Vbeta and 13 Jbeta primers. Some clones are missing from TCRdb's copy, which holds only in-frame ones; the method was immunoSEQ multiplex PCR. The table shows around 100,000 clones, with 70% occurring only once. What was sequenced was PBMCs. Every receptor here comes from a man aged 25 to 40 in good health and CMV-seropositive.

This clone was counted a few times. The J gene is TRBJ1-1, the V gene TRBV6-5, with D tentatively TRBD1 (5 bases). The CDR3 is 15 residues long. Between the trimmed V and J ends, which lost 0 bases and 0 bases, there was a span of 8 bases. Germline V gene lookup returns CDR1 MNHEY and CDR2 SVGAGI. The CDR3 reads CASSYSKGMNTEAFF. The CDR3 bases are TGTGCCAGCAGTTACTCGAAGGGGATGAACACTGAAGCTTTCTTT.

This clone was recorded only once. The chain combines TRBV4-1 with TRBJ2-7; D is uncertain. Per the germline V gene, CDR1 is MGHRA and CDR2 is YSYEKL. The CDR3 covers 11 residues. V dropped 8 bases and J dropped 1 base, with 6 bases sitting between them. The CDR3 loop is CASGSSYEQYF. In DNA, the CDR3 is TGCGCCAGCGGCAGTTCCTACGAGCAGTACTTC.

The chain links TRBV30 to TRBJ2-3; a possible D gene is TRBD2 (5 bases). This CDR3 region has 15 residues. Germline CDR1 and CDR2: GTSNPN and SVGIG (reference sequence). V was clipped by 2 bases and J by 6 bases, with 18 bases between them. The CDR3 region is CAWSPRAGRGDTQYF. DNA for the CDR3: TGTGCCTGGAGTCCCCGGGCGGGCCGAGGGGATACGCAGTATTTT.

The chain recombines TRBV5-4 with TRBJ1-1, with unresolved D. CDR1 is SGHNT, CDR2 YYREEE, per germline (reference sequence). V lost 2 bases, J lost 1 base, and 6 bases lay in between. The CDR3 contains 13 residues. CDR3 sequence (DNA): TGTGCCAGCAGCTTTCCAGGGAACACTGAAGCTTTCTTT. As protein: CASSFPGNTEAFF.

This sequence joins TRBV28 and TRBJ2-2, with D unclear. This CDR3 spans 16 amino acids. V was trimmed by 2 bases and J by 0 bases, leaving 10 bases between them. Germline CDR1 is MDHEN and CDR2 is SYDVKM. CDR3 region: CASSLQTRSNTGELFF. The CDR3 DNA reads as TGTGCCAGCAGTTTACAGACACGCTCGAACACCGGGGAGCTGTTTTTT. The variable domain in full, completed from reference TRBV28 and TRBJ2-2, reads DVKVTQSSRYLVKRTGEKVFLECVQDMDHENMFWYRQDPGLGLRLIYFSYDVKMKEKGDIPEGYSVSREKKERFSLILESASTNQTSMYLCASSLQTRSNTGELFFGEGSRLTVL.

Points on this clone: Other DNA sequences in this sample translate to the same CDR3. V and J are TRBV28 and TRBJ2-5, with 11 bases aligning to TRBD2. The CDR3 spans 15 residues. Germline lookup yields CDR1 MDHEN and CDR2 SYDVKM. After removal of 2 bases from V and 4 bases from J, the junction contained 3 bases not matched to a gene. CDR3 nucleotides: TGTGCCAGCAGTTTAAGACTAGCGGGGACAGAGACCCAGTACTTC. It codes for CASSLRLAGTETQYF.

This chain joins TRBV9 and TRBJ2-2, with TRBD2 matching over 13 bases. CDR3 length: 18 amino acids. V lost 0 bases, J lost 6 bases, and 8 bases stayed unmatched. Germline CDR1 reads SGDLS; CDR2 reads YYNGEE. Here the CDR3 DNA reads TGTGCCAGCAGCGTAGGGACTAGCGGGGGAAAGGTGGCCGGGGAGCTGTTTTTT. Its translation: CASSVGTSGGKVAGELFF.

This clone appeared a few times. V gene TRBV6-1 combines with J gene TRBJ1-1; D gene ambiguous. The CDR3 has 14 amino acids. Trimming stripped 4 bases from V and 0 bases from J, with 9 bases between. The germline V gene has CDR1 MNHNS and CDR2 SASEGT. The CDR3 sequence: CASSGVVVNTEAFF. The CDR3 coding sequence is TGTGCCAGCAGTGGCGTCGTGGTGAACACTGAAGCTTTCTTT.

The V call is TRBV9, the J call TRBJ1-2, with D uncertain. Germline V lookup: CDR1 SGDLS, CDR2 YYNGEE. The CDR3 is 14 amino acids. V lost 4 bases to trimming and J lost 1 base, with 11 bases between them. The CDR3 loop is CASSPTGINYGYTF. In DNA form, the CDR3 reads TGTGCCAGCAGCCCAACGGGGATTAACTATGGCTACACCTTC.

A few counts support this clone. The V gene is TRBV28, the J gene TRBJ1-5; perhaps TRBD1 as D (5 bases). The V gene lost 9 bases and the J gene lost 5 bases, with 11 bases spanning the gap. Germline CDR1 and CDR2: MDHEN and SYDVKM. This CDR3 comprises 12 residues. DNA of the CDR3: TGTGCCAGTCTCCGGGGGGATCAGCCCCAGCATTTT. This translates into CASLRGDQPQHF. Based on the CDR3 plus reference TRBV28 and TRBJ1-5, the full variable domain is DVKVTQSSRYLVKRTGEKVFLECVQDMDHENMFWYRQDPGLGLRLIYFSYDVKMKEKGDIPEGYSVSREKKERFSLILESASTNQTSMYLCASLRGDQPQHFGDGTRLSIL.